The subject of this entry is one T cell receptor (beta chain). CDR3 length: 15 residues. V shed 0 bases and J 5 bases; nucleotides not matched to a gene: 5. Germline lookup yields CDR1 SGHRS and CDR2 YFSETQ. From blood CD8+ and CD4+ T cells, the TCR beta chain was sequenced. TEMRA cells were FACS-enriched, with CD8+ and CD4+ T cells isolated negatively. Reverse transcription of about 0.45 to 1 ug RNA used random hexamers. The amplification used immunoSEQ multiplex PCR on TCR beta CDR3; it spanned 54 Vbeta and 13 Jbeta. In TCRdb, the immunoSEQ multiplex PCR reads were re-called with MiXCR into one record per CDR3 protein. The data show about 250,000 distinct CDR3 sequences, with 80% to 95% seen just once and 0.06% to 0.08% held by the top ten. This specimen belongs to a study of CD8 T cells in Susac syndrome.

The sequenced material came from CD4+ T cells from PBMCs. The chain links TRBV5-1 to TRBJ2-1; 7 bases line up with TRBD1. This sequence was found in a human donor with multiple sclerosis. The CDR3 DNA reads TGCGCCAGCAGCTTGGGGGACAGACAGCACAATGAGCAGTTCTTC. This encodes CASSLGDRQHNEQFF.